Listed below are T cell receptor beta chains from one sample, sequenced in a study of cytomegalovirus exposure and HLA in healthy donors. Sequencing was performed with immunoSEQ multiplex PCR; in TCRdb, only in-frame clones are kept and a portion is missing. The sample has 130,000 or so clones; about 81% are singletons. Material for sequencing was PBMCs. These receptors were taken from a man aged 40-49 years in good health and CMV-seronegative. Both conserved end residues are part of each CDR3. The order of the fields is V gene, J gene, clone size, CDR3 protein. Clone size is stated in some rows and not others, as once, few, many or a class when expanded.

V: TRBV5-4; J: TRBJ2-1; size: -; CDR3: CASSRTLAGMSSYNEQFF
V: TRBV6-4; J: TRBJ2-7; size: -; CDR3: CASSAGCRGHSYEQYF
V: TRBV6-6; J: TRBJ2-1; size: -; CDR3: CASSSNEQFF
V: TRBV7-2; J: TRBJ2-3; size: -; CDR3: CASSSSGRSTDTQYF
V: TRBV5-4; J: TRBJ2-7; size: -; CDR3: CASSSGTGGSYEQYF
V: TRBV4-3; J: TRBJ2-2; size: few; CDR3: CASSQDGTGGTYTGELFF
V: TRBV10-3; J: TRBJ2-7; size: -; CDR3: CAISERDRNSYEQYF
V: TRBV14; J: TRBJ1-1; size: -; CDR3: CASSINMNTEAFF
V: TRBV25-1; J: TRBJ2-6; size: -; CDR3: CASSEGLGLAGANVLTF
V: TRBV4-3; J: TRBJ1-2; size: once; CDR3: CASSQDLGVYDYTF
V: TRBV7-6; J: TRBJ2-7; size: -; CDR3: CASSLGVGAGDYEQYF
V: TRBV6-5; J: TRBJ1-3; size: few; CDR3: CASSYAESGNTIYF
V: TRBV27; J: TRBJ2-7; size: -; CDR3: CASTRVAGAKTYEQYF
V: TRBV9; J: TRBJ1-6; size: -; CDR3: CASSVAGDSSYNSPLHF
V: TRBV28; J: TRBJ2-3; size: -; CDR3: CASRTAGGLGDTQYF
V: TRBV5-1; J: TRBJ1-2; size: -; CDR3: CASSAGGQTPGGYTF
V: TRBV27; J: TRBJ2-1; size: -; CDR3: CASSQLTSGNEQFF
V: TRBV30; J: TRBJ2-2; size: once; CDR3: CAWSPGTNTGELFF
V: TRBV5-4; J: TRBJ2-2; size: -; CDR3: CASRDRGTGELFF
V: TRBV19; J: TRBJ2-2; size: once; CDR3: CASKVRDSLGAGELFF
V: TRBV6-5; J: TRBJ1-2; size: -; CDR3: CASRQPGQGYGYTF
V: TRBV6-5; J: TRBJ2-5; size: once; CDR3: CASSYMDRGQETQYF
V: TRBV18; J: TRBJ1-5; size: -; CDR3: CASSPETANQPQHF
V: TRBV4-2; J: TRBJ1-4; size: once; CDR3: CASSQQADYNEKLFF
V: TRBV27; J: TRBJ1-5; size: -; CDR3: CASSDRNHQPQHF
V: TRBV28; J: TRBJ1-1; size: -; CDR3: CASSLGRGTEAFF
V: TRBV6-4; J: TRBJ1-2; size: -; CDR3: CASRPAGGTHYGYTF
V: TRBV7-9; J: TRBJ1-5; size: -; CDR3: CSSSSDRQPQHF
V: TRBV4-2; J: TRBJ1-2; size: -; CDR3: CASSQGQGYGYTF
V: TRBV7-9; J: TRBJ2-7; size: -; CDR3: CASSIKLDRSSYEQYF
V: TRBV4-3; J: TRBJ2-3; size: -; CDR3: CASSQEVWRGTTDTQYF
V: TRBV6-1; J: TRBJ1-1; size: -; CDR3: CASRTRTAQEAFF
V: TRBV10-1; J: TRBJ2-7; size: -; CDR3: CASSERRDGDEQYF
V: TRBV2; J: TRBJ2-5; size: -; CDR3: CASSGQLIQETQYF
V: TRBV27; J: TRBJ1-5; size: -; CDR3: CASSPRTGRDQPQHF
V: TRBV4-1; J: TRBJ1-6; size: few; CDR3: CASSPEPGQGGSPLHF
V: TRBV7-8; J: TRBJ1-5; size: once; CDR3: CASSLVGDQPQHF
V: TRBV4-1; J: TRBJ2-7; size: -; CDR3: CASSPERGSYEQYF
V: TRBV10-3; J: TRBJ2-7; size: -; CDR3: CAISLNIQTSGGGYEQYF
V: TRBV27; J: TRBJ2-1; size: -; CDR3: CASSLVGTGIYNEQFF
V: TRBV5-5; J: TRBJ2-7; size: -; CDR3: CASSLVAGRTYEQYF
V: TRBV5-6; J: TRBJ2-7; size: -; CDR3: CASSSQGPGPYEQYF
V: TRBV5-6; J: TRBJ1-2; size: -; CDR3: CASSLDRGDGYTF
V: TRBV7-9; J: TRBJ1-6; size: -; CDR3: CASSGRQGANSPLHF
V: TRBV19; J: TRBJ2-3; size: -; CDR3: CASSIRSSSTDTQYF
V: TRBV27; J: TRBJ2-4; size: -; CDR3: CASSFSVRNSQYF
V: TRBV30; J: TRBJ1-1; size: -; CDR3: CAWSSGTSEAFF
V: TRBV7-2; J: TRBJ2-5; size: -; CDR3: CASRPPPGTQETQYF
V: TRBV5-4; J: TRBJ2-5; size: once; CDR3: CASTDQVLRETQYF
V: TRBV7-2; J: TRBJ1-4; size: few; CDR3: CASRAQGNEKLFF
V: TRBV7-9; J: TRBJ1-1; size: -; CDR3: CASSEGQGNTEAFF
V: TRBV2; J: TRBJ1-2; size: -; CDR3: CASIPGQNYGYTF
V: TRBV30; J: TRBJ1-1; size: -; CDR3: CAWSVRAEAFF
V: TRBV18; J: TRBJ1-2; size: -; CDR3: CASSGQGATGYTF
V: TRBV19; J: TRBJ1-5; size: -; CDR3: CASTGFDRGSNQPQHF